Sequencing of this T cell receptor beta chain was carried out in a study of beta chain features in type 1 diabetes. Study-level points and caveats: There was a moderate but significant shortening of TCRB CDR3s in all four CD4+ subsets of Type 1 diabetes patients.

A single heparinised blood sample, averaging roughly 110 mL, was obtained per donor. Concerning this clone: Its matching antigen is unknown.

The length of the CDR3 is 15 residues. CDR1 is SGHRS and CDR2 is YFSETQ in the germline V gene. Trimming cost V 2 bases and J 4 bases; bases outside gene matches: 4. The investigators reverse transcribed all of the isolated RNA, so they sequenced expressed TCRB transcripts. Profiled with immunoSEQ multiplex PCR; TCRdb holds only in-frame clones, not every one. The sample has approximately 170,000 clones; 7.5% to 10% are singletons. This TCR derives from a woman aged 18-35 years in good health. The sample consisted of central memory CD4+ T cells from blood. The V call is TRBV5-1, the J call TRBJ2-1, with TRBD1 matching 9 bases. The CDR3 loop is CASSLDRGIYNEQFF. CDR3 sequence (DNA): TGCGCCAGCAGCTTAGACAGGGGGATTTACAATGAGCAGTTCTTC.